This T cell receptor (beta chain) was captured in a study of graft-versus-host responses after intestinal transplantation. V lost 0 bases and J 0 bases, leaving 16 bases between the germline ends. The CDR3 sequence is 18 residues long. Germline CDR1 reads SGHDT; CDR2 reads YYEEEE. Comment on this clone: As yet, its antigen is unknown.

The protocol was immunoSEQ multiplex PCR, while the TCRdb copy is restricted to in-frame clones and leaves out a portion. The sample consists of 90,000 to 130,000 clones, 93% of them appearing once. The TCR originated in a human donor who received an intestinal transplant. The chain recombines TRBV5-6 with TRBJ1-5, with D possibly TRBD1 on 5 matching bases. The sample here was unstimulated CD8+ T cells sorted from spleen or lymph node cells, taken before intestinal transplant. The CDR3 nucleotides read TGTGCCAGCAGCTTGGCCGAGAGGGGAGCGTATAGCAATCAGCCCCAGCATTTT. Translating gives CASSLAERGAYSNQPQHF.